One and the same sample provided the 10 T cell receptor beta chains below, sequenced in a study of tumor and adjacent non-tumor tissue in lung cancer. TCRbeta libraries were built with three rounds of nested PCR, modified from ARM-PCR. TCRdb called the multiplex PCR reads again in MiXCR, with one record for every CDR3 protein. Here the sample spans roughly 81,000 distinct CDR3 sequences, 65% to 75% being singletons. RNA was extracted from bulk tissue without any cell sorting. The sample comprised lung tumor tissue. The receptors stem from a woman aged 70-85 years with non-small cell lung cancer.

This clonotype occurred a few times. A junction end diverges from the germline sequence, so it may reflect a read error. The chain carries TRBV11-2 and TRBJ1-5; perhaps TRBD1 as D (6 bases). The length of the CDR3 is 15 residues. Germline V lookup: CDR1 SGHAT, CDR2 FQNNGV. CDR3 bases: TGTGACAGCAGCCTTCAGGACAGTCGGAATCAGCCCCAGCATTTT. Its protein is CDSSLQDSRNQPQHF.

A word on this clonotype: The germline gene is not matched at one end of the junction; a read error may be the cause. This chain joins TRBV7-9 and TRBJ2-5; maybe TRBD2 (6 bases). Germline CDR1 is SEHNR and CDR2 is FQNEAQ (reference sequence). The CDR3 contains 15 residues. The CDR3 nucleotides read TGTGCCAGCATCTTAGCGTGGGGGAGGCAAGAGACCCAGAACTTC. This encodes CASILAWGRQETQNF.

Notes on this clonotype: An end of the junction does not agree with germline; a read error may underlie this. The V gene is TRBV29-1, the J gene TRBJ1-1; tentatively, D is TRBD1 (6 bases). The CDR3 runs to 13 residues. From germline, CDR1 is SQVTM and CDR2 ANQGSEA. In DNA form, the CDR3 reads TGCAGGGGACGGACAGAGCTGAACACTGAAGCTTCCTTT. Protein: CRGRTELNTEASF.

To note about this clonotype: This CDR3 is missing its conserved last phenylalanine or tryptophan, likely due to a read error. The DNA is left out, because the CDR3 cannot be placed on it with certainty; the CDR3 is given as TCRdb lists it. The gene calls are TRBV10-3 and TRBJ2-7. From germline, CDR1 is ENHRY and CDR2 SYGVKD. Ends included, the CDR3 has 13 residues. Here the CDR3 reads CAATDWSSYEQYS.

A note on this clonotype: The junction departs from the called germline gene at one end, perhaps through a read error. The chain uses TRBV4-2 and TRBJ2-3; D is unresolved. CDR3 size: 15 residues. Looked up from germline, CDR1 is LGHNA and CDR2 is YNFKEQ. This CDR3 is CASSQGSGVLDSQYF. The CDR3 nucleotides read TGTGCCAGCAGCCAAGGGTCGGGCGTATTAGATTCGCAGTATTTT.

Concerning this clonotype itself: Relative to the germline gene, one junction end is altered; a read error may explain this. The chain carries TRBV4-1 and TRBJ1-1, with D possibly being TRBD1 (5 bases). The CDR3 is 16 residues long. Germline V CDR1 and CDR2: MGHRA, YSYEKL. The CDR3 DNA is TGCGCCAGCAGCCAACATCCTAAACAGGAGTACACTGAAGTTTTCTTT. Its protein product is CASSQHPKQEYTEVFF.

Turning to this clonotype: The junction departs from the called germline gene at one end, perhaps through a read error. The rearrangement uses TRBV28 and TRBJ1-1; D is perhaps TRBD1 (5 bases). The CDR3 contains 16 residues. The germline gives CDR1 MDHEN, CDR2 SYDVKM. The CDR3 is CVSNTTGAGINTEAFF. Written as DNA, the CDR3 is TGTGTCAGCAATACTACCGGGGCAGGGATAAACACTGAAGCTTTCTTT.

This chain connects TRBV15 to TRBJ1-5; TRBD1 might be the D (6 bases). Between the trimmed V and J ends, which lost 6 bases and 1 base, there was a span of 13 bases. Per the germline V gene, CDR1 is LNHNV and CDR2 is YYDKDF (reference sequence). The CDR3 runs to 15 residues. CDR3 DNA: TGTGCCACCAGTCTCTGGGGGGCGAGCAATCAGCCCCAGCATTTT. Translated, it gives CATSLWGASNQPQHF.

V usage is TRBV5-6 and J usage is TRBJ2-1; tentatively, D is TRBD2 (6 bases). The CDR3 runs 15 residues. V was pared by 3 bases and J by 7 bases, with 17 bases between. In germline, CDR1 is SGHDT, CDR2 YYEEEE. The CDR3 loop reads CASSYLDGGINEQFF. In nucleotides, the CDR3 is TGTGCCAGCAGCTACCTGGACGGCGGGATTAATGAGCAGTTCTTC.

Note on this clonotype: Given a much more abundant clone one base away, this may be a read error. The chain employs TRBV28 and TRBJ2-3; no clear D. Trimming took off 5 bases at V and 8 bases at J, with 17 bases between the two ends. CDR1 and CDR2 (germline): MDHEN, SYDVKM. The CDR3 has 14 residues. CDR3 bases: TGTGCCAGCAGTGTGGGTCGGGTCCTCAGTACGCAGTATTTT. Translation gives CASSVGRVLSTQYF.